This T cell receptor beta chain was sequenced during a study of shared clonotypes between healthy human individuals. Deep level was the assay's run setting. The method was immunoSEQ multiplex PCR; TCRdb's version includes in-frame clones alone and lacks a portion of them. The data contain 2 million to 2.5 million clones, more than 80% of them singletons. CD4+ cells were split into CD45RA+ naive and CD45RA-negative memory subsets. This CDR3 has 19 residues. J lost 2 bases, V lost 3 bases, and 17 bases had no gene match. Germline V gene data show CDR1 as SGHRS and CDR2 as YFSETQ. Notes on the study in general: Between several donors, naive CD4 clonotypes were shared at a level of about 5%. Sorted-subset sequencing was shown by rarefaction to be incomplete despite large depth.

About this clone itself: The antigen remains unidentified.

This sequence joins TRBV5-1 and TRBJ2-7, with 10 bases that match TRBD2. Source material: naive CD4+ T cells from PBMCs. Described subset: CD45RA+ positively selected. The source is a man younger than 35 in good health. Some clones in this sample may be carry-over from other donors' samples. The CDR3 nucleotides read TGCGCCAGCAGCTACCGAGCGGTAGCGGGGGGAAATGGGGCCTACGAGCAGTACTTC. Its protein product is CASSYRAVAGGNGAYEQYF.